This T cell receptor beta chain was identified in a study of blood T cells in healthy people across ages. CDR1 SGHTA and CDR2 FQGNSA come from the germline V gene. Germline trimming cut 4 bases from V and 0 bases from J; bases unmatched to any gene: 11. This CDR3 region has 20 residues. Primed by a sample-barcoded 5' primer and a J-beta primer mix, a second PCR proceeded for about 6 to 12 cycles. TCRdb re-called the 5' RACE reads through MiXCR, storing one row per CDR3 protein. The sample holds approximately 900,000 distinct CDR3 sequences; roughly 48% are singletons and the top ten take under 15%. A few counts support this clonotype.

The chain carries TRBV7-2 and TRBJ2-6; 11 nucleotides agree with TRBD2. The source of this sequence is a man aged 25-40 years in good health. The sequenced sample was blood. The CDR3 spells CASSSIGLAGGTSGANVLTF. For the CDR3, the DNA is TGTGCCAGCAGCTCGATAGGGCTAGCGGGGGGCACCTCTGGGGCCAACGTCCTGACTTTC.